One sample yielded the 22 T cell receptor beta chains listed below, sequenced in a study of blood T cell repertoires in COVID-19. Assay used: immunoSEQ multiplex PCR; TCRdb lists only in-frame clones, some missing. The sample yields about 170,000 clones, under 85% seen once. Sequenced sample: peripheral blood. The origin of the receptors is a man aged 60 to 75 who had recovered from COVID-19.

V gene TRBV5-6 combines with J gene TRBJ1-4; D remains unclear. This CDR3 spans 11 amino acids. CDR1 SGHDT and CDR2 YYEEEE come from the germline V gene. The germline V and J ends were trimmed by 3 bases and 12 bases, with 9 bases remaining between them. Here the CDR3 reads CASSSVAELFF. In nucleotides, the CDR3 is TGTGCCAGCAGCTCCGTCGCGGAACTGTTTTTT.

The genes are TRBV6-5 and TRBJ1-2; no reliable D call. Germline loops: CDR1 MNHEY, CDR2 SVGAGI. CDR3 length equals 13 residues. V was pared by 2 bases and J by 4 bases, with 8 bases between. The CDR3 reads CASSYVMSYGYTF. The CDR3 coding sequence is TGTGCCAGCAGTTACGTAATGAGCTATGGCTACACCTTC.

The CDR3, as DNA: TGCAGCGTGCCGGGACAGGGGAACACAGATACGCAGTATTTT. This gives the protein CSVPGQGNTDTQYF. The chain joins TRBV29-1 to TRBJ2-3; 10 nucleotides line up with TRBD1. Germline CDR1 is SQVTM and CDR2 is ANQGSEA. The V gene end was trimmed by 6 bases and the J gene end by 2 bases; junction bases not matched to a gene: 5. The length of the CDR3 is 14 residues.

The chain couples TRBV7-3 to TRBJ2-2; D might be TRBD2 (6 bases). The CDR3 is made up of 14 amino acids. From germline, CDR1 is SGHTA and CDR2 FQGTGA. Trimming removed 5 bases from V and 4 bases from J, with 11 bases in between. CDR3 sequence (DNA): TGTGCCAGCAGCCGCACGGGGGTCACCGGGGAGCTGTTTTTT. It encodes CASSRTGVTGELFF.

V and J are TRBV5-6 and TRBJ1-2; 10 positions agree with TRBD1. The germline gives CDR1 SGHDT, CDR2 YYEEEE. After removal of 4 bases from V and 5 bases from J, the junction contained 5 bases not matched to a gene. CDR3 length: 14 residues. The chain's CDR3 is CASSVLGQGYGYTF. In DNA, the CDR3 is TGTGCCAGCAGCGTACTGGGACAGGGGTATGGCTACACCTTC. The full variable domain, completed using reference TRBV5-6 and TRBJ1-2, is DAGVTQSPTHLIKTRGQQVTLRCSPKSGHDTVSWYQQALGQGPQFIFQYYEEEERQRGNFPDRFSGHQFPNYSSELNVNALLLGDSALYLCASSVLGQGYGYTFGSGTRLTVV.

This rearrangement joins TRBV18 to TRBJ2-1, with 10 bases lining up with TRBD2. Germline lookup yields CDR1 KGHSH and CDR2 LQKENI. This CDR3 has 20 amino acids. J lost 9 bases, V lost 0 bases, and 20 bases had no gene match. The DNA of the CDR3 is TGTGCCAGCTCACCACCGGTGGCCAGACTAGCGGGCACTCAAGAAGCTGAGCAGTTCTTC. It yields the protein CASSPPVARLAGTQEAEQFF.

This CDR3 is CASSDSNKGINEQFF. The CDR3, as DNA: TGTGCCAGCAGTGACTCGAATAAGGGGATCAATGAGCAGTTCTTC. This rearrangement joins TRBV6-4 to TRBJ2-1; maybe TRBD1 (5 bases). Trimming cost V 0 bases and J 6 bases, with 12 bases left between them. The CDR3 consists of 15 residues. The germline V gene has CDR1 MRHNA and CDR2 SNTAGT.

CDR3 residues: CASGPGGTVNSPLHF. Written as DNA, the CDR3 is TGCGCCAGCGGCCCGGGTGGGACAGTTAATTCACCCCTCCACTTT. V gene TRBV5-1 combines with J gene TRBJ1-6; 7 nucleotides line up with TRBD1. V was clipped by 7 bases and J by 6 bases; unmatched bases: 10. The CDR3 is made up of 15 amino acids. Per the germline V gene, CDR1 is SGHRS and CDR2 is YFSETQ.

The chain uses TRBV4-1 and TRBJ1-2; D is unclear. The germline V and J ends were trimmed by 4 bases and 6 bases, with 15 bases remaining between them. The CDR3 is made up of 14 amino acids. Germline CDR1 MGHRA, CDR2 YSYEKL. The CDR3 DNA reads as TGCGCCAGCAGCCCGACACGGCGTTTCGATGGCTACACCTTC. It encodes CASSPTRRFDGYTF.

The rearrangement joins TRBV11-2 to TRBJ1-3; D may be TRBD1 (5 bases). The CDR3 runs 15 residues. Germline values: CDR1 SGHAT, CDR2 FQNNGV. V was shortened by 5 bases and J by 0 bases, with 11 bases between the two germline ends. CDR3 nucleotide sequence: TGTGCCAGCAGCGCCGACAGCGCCTCTGGAAACACCATATATTTT. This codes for CASSADSASGNTIYF.

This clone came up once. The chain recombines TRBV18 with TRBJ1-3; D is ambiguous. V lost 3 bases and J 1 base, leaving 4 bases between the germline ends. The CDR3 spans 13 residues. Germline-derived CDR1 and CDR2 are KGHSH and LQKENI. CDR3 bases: TGTGCCAGCTCACCGACATCTGGAAACACCATATATTTT. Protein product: CASSPTSGNTIYF. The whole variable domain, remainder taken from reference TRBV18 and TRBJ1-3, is NAGVMQNPRHLVRRRGQEARLRCSPMKGHSHVYWYRQLPEEGLKFMVYLQKENIIDESGMPKERFSAEFPKEGPSILRIQQVVRGDSAAYFCASSPTSGNTIYFGEGSWLTVV.

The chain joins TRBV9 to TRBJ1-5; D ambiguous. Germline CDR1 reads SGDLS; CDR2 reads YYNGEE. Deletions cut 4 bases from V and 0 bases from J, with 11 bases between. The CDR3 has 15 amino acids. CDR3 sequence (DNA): TGTGCCAGCAGCCTAAGTTACAGTAGCAATCAGCCCCAGCATTTT. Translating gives CASSLSYSSNQPQHF.

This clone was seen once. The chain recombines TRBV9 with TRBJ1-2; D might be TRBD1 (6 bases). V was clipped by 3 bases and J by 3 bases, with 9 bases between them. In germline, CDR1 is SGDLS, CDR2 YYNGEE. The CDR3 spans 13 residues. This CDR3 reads CASSGDTDYGYTF. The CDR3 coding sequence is TGTGCCAGCAGCGGGGACACCGACTATGGCTACACCTTC.

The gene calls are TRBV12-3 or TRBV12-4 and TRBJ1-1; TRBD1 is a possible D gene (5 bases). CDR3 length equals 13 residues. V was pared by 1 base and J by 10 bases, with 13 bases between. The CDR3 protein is CASSLVNQRGAFF. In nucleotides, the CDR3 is TGTGCCAGCAGTTTAGTGAACCAAAGGGGAGCTTTCTTT.

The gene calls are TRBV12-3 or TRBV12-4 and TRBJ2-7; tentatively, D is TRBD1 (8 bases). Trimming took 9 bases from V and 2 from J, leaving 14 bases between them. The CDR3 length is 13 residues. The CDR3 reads CARQGGGAYEQYF. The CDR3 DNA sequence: TGTGCCAGACAGGGGGGAGGGGCCTACGAGCAGTACTTC.

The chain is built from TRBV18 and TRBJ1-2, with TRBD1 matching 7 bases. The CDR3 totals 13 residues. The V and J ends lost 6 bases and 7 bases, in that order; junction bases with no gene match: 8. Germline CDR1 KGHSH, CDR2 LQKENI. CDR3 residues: CASSPDRVLGYTF. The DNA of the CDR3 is TGTGCCAGCTCTCCAGACAGGGTACTTGGCTACACCTTC.

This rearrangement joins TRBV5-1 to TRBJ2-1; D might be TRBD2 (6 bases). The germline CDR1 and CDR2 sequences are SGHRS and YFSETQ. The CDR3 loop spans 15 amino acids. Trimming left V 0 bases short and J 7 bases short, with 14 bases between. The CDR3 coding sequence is TGCGCCAGCAGCTTGGATTCGCGGGGAAGGAATGAGCAGTTCTTC. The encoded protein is CASSLDSRGRNEQFF. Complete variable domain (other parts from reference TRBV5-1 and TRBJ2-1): KAGVTQTPRYLIKTRGQQVTLSCSPISGHRSVSWYQQTPGQGLQFLFEYFSETQRNKGNFPGRFSGRQFSNSRSEMNVSTLELGDSALYLCASSLDSRGRNEQFFGPGTRLTVL.

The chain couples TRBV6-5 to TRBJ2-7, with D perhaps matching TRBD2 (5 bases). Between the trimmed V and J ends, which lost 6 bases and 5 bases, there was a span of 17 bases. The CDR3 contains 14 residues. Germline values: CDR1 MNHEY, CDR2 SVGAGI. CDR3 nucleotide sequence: TGTGCCAGCAGGACCGTCCGAGGGCGGGACGAGCAGTACTTC. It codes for CASRTVRGRDEQYF.

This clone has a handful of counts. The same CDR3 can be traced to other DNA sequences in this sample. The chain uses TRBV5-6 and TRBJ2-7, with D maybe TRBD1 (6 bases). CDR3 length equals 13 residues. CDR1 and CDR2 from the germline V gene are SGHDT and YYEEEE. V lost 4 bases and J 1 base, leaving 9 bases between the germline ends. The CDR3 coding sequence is TGTGCCAGCAGCCTAGGACAGTCCTACGAGCAGTACTTC. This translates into CASSLGQSYEQYF.

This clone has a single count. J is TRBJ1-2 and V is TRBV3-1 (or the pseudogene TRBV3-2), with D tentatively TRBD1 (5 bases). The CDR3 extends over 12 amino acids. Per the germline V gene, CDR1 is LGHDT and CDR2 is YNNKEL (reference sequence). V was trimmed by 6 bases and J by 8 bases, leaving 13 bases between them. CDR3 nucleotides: TGTGCCAGCAGTCATGGGAAGGGGGGCTACACCTTC. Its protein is CASSHGKGGYTF.

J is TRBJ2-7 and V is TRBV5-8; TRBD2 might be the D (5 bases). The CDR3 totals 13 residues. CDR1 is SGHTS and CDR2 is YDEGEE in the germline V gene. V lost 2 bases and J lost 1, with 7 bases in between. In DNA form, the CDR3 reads TGTGCCAGCAGCTTACGGGATTCCTACGAGCAGTACTTC. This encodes CASSLRDSYEQYF.

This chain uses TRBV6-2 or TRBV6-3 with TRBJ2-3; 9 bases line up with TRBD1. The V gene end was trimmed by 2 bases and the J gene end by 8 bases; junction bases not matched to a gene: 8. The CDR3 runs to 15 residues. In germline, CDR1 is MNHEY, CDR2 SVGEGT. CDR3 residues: CASSYTGQGQGTQYF. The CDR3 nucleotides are TGTGCCAGCAGTTACACAGGACAGGGGCAAGGTACGCAGTATTTT.